The present TCR beta chain was sequenced within a study of cytotoxic CD8 clonotypes in ibrutinib-treated CLL. Whole-study context: Investigators reported 24 partial and 2 complete responses; after median roughly 70 months, around 15 patients remained remitted and some 12 progressed.

Clones were read by immunoSEQ multiplex PCR, and TCRdb kept only the in-frame ones, dropping some. The repertoire includes about 310,000 clones, about 80% of them detected once, and roughly 6.3% sits in the top ten. Germline lookup yields CDR1 SGHNT and CDR2 YENEEA. The CDR3 runs 13 residues. V was trimmed by 4 bases and J by 2 bases, leaving 8 bases between them. Study outcomes and limitations: A rise in clonality was seen at ibrutinib response, and a fall back toward baseline was seen at progression. On treatment, the uncommon public clonotypes contracted or remained stable.

Points on this clone: Antigen: not known.

The origin of this receptor is a human donor with chronic lymphocytic leukemia. The genes are TRBV11-3 and TRBJ2-5, with a possible D match to TRBD1 (6 bases). Sequences were derived from PBMCs, sampled before ibrutinib treatment. The CDR3 is CASSYRAQETQYF. CDR3 in DNA: TGTGCCAGCAGCTACAGGGCACAAGAGACCCAGTACTTC.